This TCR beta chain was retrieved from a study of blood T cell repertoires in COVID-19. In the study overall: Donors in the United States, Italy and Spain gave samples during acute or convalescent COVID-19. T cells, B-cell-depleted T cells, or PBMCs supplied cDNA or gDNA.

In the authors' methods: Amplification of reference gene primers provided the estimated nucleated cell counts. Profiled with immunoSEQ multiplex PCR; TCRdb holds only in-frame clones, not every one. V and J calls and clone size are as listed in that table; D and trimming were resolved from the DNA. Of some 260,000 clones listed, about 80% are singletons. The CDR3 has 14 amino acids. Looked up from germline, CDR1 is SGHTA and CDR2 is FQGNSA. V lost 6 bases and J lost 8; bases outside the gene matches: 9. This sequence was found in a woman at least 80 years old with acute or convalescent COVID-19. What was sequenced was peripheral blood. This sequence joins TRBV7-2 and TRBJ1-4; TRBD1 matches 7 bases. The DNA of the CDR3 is TGTGCCAGCAGACGCAGGGGGTTAGGGGAAAAACTGTTTTTT. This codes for CASRRRGLGEKLFF.